The clone carrying this T cell receptor (beta chain) was recorded at least ten times. cDNA molecules, individually, were tagged with unique molecular identifiers. One entry per CDR3 protein results from TCRdb running MiXCR on the 5' RACE reads. The sample records approximately 23,000 distinct CDR3 sequences, 4% to 5% being singletons. These data are taken from a study of early T cells in non-severe SARS-CoV-2 infection. For the study at large: The sequenced material was bulk RNA from unsorted whole blood, and its chains were unpaired.

The CDR3 length is 21 residues. Trimming removed 5 bases at V and 5 bases at J, with 34 bases between. Germline V gene lookup returns CDR1 SGHTA and CDR2 FQGTGA. Sequenced: whole blood. This TCR derives from an adult who was a healthcare worker with PCR-confirmed SARS-CoV-2 infection or an uninfected control (not recorded which). The V gene is TRBV7-3, the J gene TRBJ2-1; D is possibly TRBD2 (6 bases). CDR3 DNA: TGTGCCAGCAGCATCAGCCCAGGCTCGTGGACCGGGACTCCCCGAAACAATGAGCAGTTCTTC. It translates to CASSISPGSWTGTPRNNEQFF.